This TCR beta chain appears in the sequencing data of a study of shared clonotypes between healthy human individuals. Overall study: A couple of women and three men aged 18 to 49 served as donors. Whole-study results and caveats: Compared with clonotypes that all four donors shared, non-shared clonotypes had lower generation probabilities.

With respect to this clone: Its antigen is not identified.

V was shortened by 4 bases and J by 6 bases, with 16 bases between the two germline ends. The germline V gene encodes CDR1 SGDLS and CDR2 YYNGEE. The CDR3 runs to 14 residues. The repertoire was sequenced with immunoSEQ multiplex PCR; TCRdb's copy has only in-frame clones and lacks some. Seen here are around 1,100,000 clones, around three quarters observed once, and the top ten hold roughly 0.9%. The clonotype originates from a man aged 18 to 30 in good health. Some clones in this sample may be carry-over from other donors' samples. J is TRBJ1-2 and V is TRBV9, with D unresolved. Sequenced material: memory CD4+ T cells from PBMCs. Stated subset: CD45RA-negative fraction. The CDR3 coding sequence is TGTGCCAGCAGCCCCTCACATACAAGGGATGGCTACACCTTC. It codes for CASSPSHTRDGYTF.